Presented here are 18 T cell receptor beta chains from one specimen sequenced in a study of cytomegalovirus exposure and HLA in healthy donors. The PCR employed 60 Vbeta primers together with 13 Jbeta primers. The assay was immunoSEQ multiplex PCR, and TCRdb's table has in-frame clones only and misses some. The profile shows 200,000 to 250,000 clones, approximately 70% of them singletons. The sample taken for sequencing was PBMCs. These receptors came from a woman aged 30 to 39 in good health and CMV-seronegative.

There are a few counts of this clone. The V gene is TRBV9, the J gene TRBJ1-5, with unresolved D. The ends were cut back, 3 bases at V and 6 bases at J, with 13 bases in the middle. Looked up from germline, CDR1 is SGDLS and CDR2 is YYNGEE. CDR3 length: 14 amino acids. CDR3 in amino acids: CASSAGWAGQPQHF. CDR3 DNA: TGTGCCAGCAGCGCCGGGTGGGCGGGTCAGCCCCAGCATTTT.

The V and J genes are TRBV15 and TRBJ2-7, with TRBD1 identical over 10 bases. Germline CDR1 and CDR2: LNHNV and YYDKDF (reference sequence). Trimming removed 5 bases from V and 2 bases from J; junction bases left unmatched: 6. This CDR3 spans 15 amino acids. For the CDR3, the DNA is TGTGCCACCAGCGAGGGGACAGGGGCTGCCTACGAGCAGTACTTC. Its protein product is CATSEGTGAAYEQYF.

V gene TRBV4-1 combines with J gene TRBJ2-4; D ambiguous. CDR1 MGHRA and CDR2 YSYEKL come from the germline V gene. The CDR3 runs 14 residues. The V end lost 4 bases, the J end lost 12 bases, and 19 bases lay between the germline ends. DNA for the CDR3: TGCGCCAGCAGCCTGACACTCTACCCCCTGAATCAGTACTTC. Translating it yields CASSLTLYPLNQYF.

The V and J genes are TRBV29-1 and TRBJ2-1, with 7 nucleotides matching TRBD2. Germline V gene sequence: CDR1 SQVTM, CDR2 ANQGSEA. This CDR3 has 13 amino acids. V was clipped by 3 bases and J by 6 bases; unmatched bases: 5. The CDR3 reads CSVDGTTGNEQFF. CDR3 DNA: TGCAGCGTTGACGGGACTACGGGCAATGAGCAGTTCTTC.

This chain connects TRBV6-1 to TRBJ1-5; D ambiguous. The V gene's germline CDR1 is MNHNS and CDR2 SASEGT. Trimming removed 1 base from V and 0 bases from J, with 19 bases in between. This CDR3 contains 19 residues. This chain's CDR3 is CASSEERPGIYYSNQPQHF. The CDR3 nucleotides are TGTGCCAGCAGTGAAGAACGGCCCGGGATTTACTATAGCAATCAGCCCCAGCATTTT.

This chain connects TRBV6-4 to TRBJ2-1; D gene ambiguous. Germline lookup yields CDR1 MRHNA and CDR2 SNTAGT. CDR3 length equals 16 residues. V lost 6 bases and J 7 bases, leaving 22 bases between the germline ends. The CDR3 sequence is CASSPSRSVGVNEQFF. CDR3 sequence (DNA): TGTGCCAGCAGCCCCTCTAGAAGTGTAGGAGTGAATGAGCAGTTCTTC.

The chain links TRBV21-1 to TRBJ1-6. TRBV21-1 is described as a pseudogene. This CDR3 has 17 amino acids. Here the CDR3 DNA reads TGTGCCAGCAGCAAAGGGAGGGAACAGCCTTATAATTCACCCCTCCACTTT. Amino acid sequence: CASSKGREQPYNSPLHF.

The chain couples TRBV30 to TRBJ1-1; 8 bases line up with TRBD1. Germline CDR1 is GTSNPN and CDR2 is SVGIG (reference sequence). The ends lost 3 bases at V and 1 base at J; junction bases unmatched: 10. The CDR3 is 16 residues long. The CDR3 DNA follows: TGTGCCTGGAGGAGGAGGGACAGGTTGGCGAACACTGAAGCTTTCTTT. It yields the protein CAWRRRDRLANTEAFF.

This sequence joins TRBV13 and TRBJ2-7; 9 nucleotides line up with TRBD2. The CDR3 spans 13 residues. With 3 bases clipped from V and 5 bases from J, the junction kept 2 bases outside the gene matches. CDR1 and CDR2 (germline): PRHDT, FYEKMQ (reference sequence). The CDR3 here is CASSLRTSDEQYF. CDR3 nucleotides: TGTGCCAGCAGCTTGAGGACTAGCGACGAGCAGTACTTC. Complete variable domain (other parts from reference TRBV13 and TRBJ2-7): AAGVIQSPRHLIKEKRETATLKCYPIPRHDTVYWYQQGPGQDPQFLISFYEKMQSDKGSIPDRFSAQQFSDYHSELNMSSLELGDSALYFCASSLRTSDEQYFGPGTRLTVT.

DNA of the CDR3: TGTGCCAGCAGTGCTCCCGCAACGGGGGGGCAAATCGGAAGAAATGAGCAGTTCTTC. Translation gives CASSAPATGGQIGRNEQFF. This sequence joins TRBV6-1 and TRBJ2-1; 8 nucleotides line up with TRBD2. The CDR3 loop spans 19 amino acids. Trimming at V came to 4 bases and at J to 7 bases, leaving 21 bases not matched to a gene. Germline V lookup: CDR1 MNHNS, CDR2 SASEGT.

The CDR3 sequence is CASSTRYSNQPQHF. CDR3 coding DNA: TGTGCCAGCAGCACTCGGTATAGCAATCAGCCCCAGCATTTT. This rearrangement joins TRBV5-8 to TRBJ1-5; no firm D call. V lost 4 bases, J lost 0 bases, and 8 bases lay in between. The CDR3 has 14 amino acids. Germline V lookup: CDR1 SGHTS, CDR2 YDEGEE.

The chain links TRBV28 to TRBJ2-7; 13 bases agree with TRBD2. J lost 11 bases, V lost 3 bases, and 7 bases had no gene match. Germline-derived CDR1 and CDR2 are MDHEN and SYDVKM. The CDR3 sequence is 14 residues long. The CDR3 region has the DNA TGTGCCAGCAGTTTGCGGACTAGCGGGAGTAGGGAGTACTTC. The encoded protein is CASSLRTSGSREYF.

The gene calls are TRBV14 and TRBJ2-1; D is perhaps TRBD2 (5 bases). CDR1 and CDR2 (germline): SGHDN, FVKESK. V shed 1 base and J shed 9 bases, with 16 bases lying between them. This CDR3 comprises 15 residues. CDR3 protein: CASSQAWSQLGEQFF. CDR3 bases: TGTGCCAGCAGCCAAGCGTGGAGTCAACTAGGTGAGCAGTTCTTC.

The chain is built from TRBV21-1 and TRBJ1-1; no DNA check was done on the table's D call, TRBD1. TRBV21-1 is a known pseudogene. The CDR3 length is 15 residues. The CDR3: CASSKFEDRAPEAFF. The CDR3, as DNA: TGTGCCAGCAGCAAATTTGAAGACAGGGCCCCTGAAGCTTTCTTT.

The chain has TRBV2 and TRBJ2-5; 8 bases are a match to TRBD2. This CDR3 comprises 14 residues. The J segment lost 4 bases and the V segment lost 7 bases, leaving 8 bases of the junction unmatched. CDR1 and CDR2 from the germline V gene are SNHLY and FYNNEI. DNA for the CDR3: TGTGCCAGCACCCGAGCGGGAGTCGGAGAGACCCAGTACTTC. Translated: CASTRAGVGETQYF.

The V gene is TRBV11-2, the J gene TRBJ2-7; D perhaps matches TRBD2 (6 bases). Looked up from germline, CDR1 is SGHAT and CDR2 is FQNNGV. V was cut by 0 bases and J by 1 base, with 13 bases left in between. The CDR3 runs 16 residues. For the CDR3, the DNA is TGTGCCAGCAGCTTAGAGGCGGGGACCTTTTCCTACGAGCAGTACTTC. Residues: CASSLEAGTFSYEQYF.

The rearrangement joins TRBV5-1 to TRBJ2-1; TRBD2 matches 14 bases. Germline trimming cut 4 bases from V and 6 bases from J; bases unmatched to any gene: 12. The germline V gene has CDR1 SGHRS and CDR2 YFSETQ. The CDR3 has 18 residues. CDR3 loop: CASSPGLAGELRGNEQFF. CDR3 in DNA: TGCGCCAGCAGCCCGGGACTAGCGGGAGAACTAAGGGGCAATGAGCAGTTCTTC.

A few counts support this clone. V and J are TRBV10-1 and TRBJ1-2; TRBD1 aligns across 7 bases. The V gene's germline CDR1 is WNHNN and CDR2 SYGVQD (reference sequence). Trimming at V came to 1 base and at J to 7 bases, leaving 3 bases not matched to a gene. This CDR3 region has 13 residues. CDR3 DNA: TGCGCCAGCAGTGAGTGGACAGGCTTTGGCTACACCTTC. It encodes CASSEWTGFGYTF.